This T cell receptor beta chain was sequenced during a study of cytomegalovirus exposure and HLA in healthy donors. Study-wide points: Later analysis showed TCR association rates varying by HLA locus, highest for DRB1 and lowest for HLA-C.

As for this clone: Its antigen is still unknown.

With 60 Vbeta and 13 Jbeta primers, the PCR was carried out. This table comes from immunoSEQ multiplex PCR, and its TCRdb copy is limited to in-frame clones, with some not included. This sample's table reports more than 70,000 clones. V was trimmed by 7 bases and J by 3 bases, leaving 22 bases between them. The CDR3 has 18 residues. Per the germline V gene, CDR1 is WNHNN and CDR2 is SYGVQD (reference sequence). This clonotype was obtained from a woman in her fifties or sixties in good health and CMV-seronegative. Sequenced sample: PBMCs. The chain uses TRBV10-1 and TRBJ2-6; D possibly corresponds to TRBD2 (5 bases). Here the CDR3 reads CASIPLPRREGGANVLTF. Here the CDR3 DNA reads TGCGCCAGCATTCCTCTCCCCCGTCGGGAAGGTGGGGCCAACGTCCTGACTTTC.